These 32 T cell receptor beta chains came from one sample sequenced in a study of shared clonotypes between healthy human individuals. Assay used: immunoSEQ multiplex PCR; TCRdb lists only in-frame clones, some missing. The sample has approximately 980,000 clones; 76% are singletons. Sequenced material: memory CD4+ T cells sorted from blood. Specified subset: CD45RA-negative fraction. These receptors were collected from a man aged 18-30 years in good health.

The rearrangement joins TRBV6-5 to TRBJ1-1; D not certain. The CDR3 spans 14 residues. Trimming left V 2 bases short and J 4 bases short, with 11 bases between. Germline CDR1 MNHEY, CDR2 SVGAGI. CDR3 nucleotide sequence: TGTGCCAGCAGTTACGGCGCCTTGAGCACTGAAGCTTTCTTT. Its translation is CASSYGALSTEAFF.

This clone was detected only once. The V gene is TRBV5-4, the J gene TRBJ2-5, with D perhaps matching TRBD1 (6 bases). The V gene lost 3 bases and the J gene lost 6 bases, with 15 bases spanning the gap. Germline V lookup: CDR1 SGHNT, CDR2 YYREEE (reference sequence). The CDR3 extends over 14 amino acids. The chain's CDR3 is CASSSEQGRKTQYF. The CDR3 DNA sequence: TGTGCCAGCAGCTCAGAACAGGGTAGGAAGACCCAGTACTTC.

V gene TRBV30 combines with J gene TRBJ2-5; TRBD1 agrees at 9 bases. The V and J ends lost 2 bases and 4 bases, in that order; junction bases with no gene match: 8. Germline V lookup: CDR1 GTSNPN, CDR2 SVGIG (reference sequence). This CDR3 has 15 residues. CDR3 in amino acids: CAWSKVTGGGETQYF. CDR3 DNA: TGTGCCTGGAGTAAAGTGACAGGGGGAGGAGAGACCCAGTACTTC.

This chain uses TRBV11-2 with TRBJ1-2; D may be TRBD1 (5 bases). Trimming took off 5 bases at V and 0 bases at J, with 19 bases between the two ends. CDR3 length: 17 amino acids. CDR1 is SGHAT and CDR2 is FQNNGV in the germline V gene. The chain's CDR3 is CASSPQTGFGANYGYTF. The CDR3, as DNA: TGTGCCAGCAGCCCCCAAACAGGTTTCGGCGCTAACTATGGCTACACCTTC.

The chain uses TRBV5-4 and TRBJ2-1, with D unresolved. V was trimmed by 0 bases and J by 5 bases, leaving 3 bases between them. Germline CDR1 SGHNT, CDR2 YYREEE (reference sequence). The CDR3 length is 12 residues. The chain's CDR3 is CASSLVDNEQFF. The CDR3 DNA reads as TGTGCCAGCAGCTTGGTTGACAATGAGCAGTTCTTC.

This chain connects TRBV2 to TRBJ2-7, with TRBD1 matching 10 bases. The CDR3 runs to 14 residues. CDR1 and CDR2 (germline): SNHLY, FYNNEI. With V trimmed by 4 bases and J by 0 bases, 0 bases remained unmatched. The CDR3 nucleotides are TGTGCCAGCAGTGGACAGGGGGCCTCCTACGAGCAGTACTTC. Translated, it gives CASSGQGASYEQYF.

The rearrangement joins TRBV30 to TRBJ2-1, with 10 bases aligning to TRBD2. V was pared by 1 base and J by 6 bases, with 3 bases of the junction left unmatched. The CDR3 consists of 14 residues. Per germline, CDR1 GTSNPN and CDR2 SVGIG (reference sequence). CDR3 nucleotide sequence: TGTGCCTGGAGTGCACTAGCGGGATTCAATGAGCAGTTCTTC. Its protein is CAWSALAGFNEQFF.

The chain carries TRBV6-6 and TRBJ1-3, with D maybe TRBD1 (6 bases). Germline CDR1 MNHNY, CDR2 SVGAGI (reference sequence). Trimming stripped 6 bases from V and 4 bases from J, with 13 bases between. The CDR3 is 14 amino acids. CDR3 loop: CASSQTGSGNTIYF. For the CDR3, the DNA is TGTGCCAGCAGCCAAACAGGGTCCGGAAACACCATATATTTT.

V gene TRBV4-1 combines with J gene TRBJ2-1, with TRBD2 matching over 7 bases. The V and J ends lost 4 bases and 6 bases, in that order; junction bases with no gene match: 12. This CDR3 has 16 residues. Looked up from germline, CDR1 is MGHRA and CDR2 is YSYEKL. The CDR3 reads CASSLGVASGSNEQFF. In nucleotides, the CDR3 is TGCGCCAGCAGCCTGGGGGTGGCTAGCGGCTCCAATGAGCAGTTCTTC.

This chain links TRBV10-2 with TRBJ1-4; D uncertain. Germline CDR1 WSHSY, CDR2 SAAADI. Trimming shortened V by 0 bases and J by 0 bases, and 14 bases separated the two germline ends. This CDR3 comprises 18 residues. Here the CDR3 reads CASSESGGILATNEKLFF. CDR3 DNA: TGCGCCAGCAGTGAGTCGGGCGGAATACTGGCAACTAATGAAAAACTGTTTTTT.

This clone was recorded only once. This rearrangement joins TRBV30 to TRBJ2-5, with D perhaps matching TRBD2 (6 bases). The CDR3 runs 10 residues. Per the germline V gene, CDR1 is GTSNPN and CDR2 is SVGIG (reference sequence). Trimming pared 5 bases from V and 5 bases from J, leaving 6 bases between. This chain's CDR3 is CAWGGETQYF. CDR3 sequence (DNA): TGTGCCTGGGGGGGGGAGACCCAGTACTTC.

This clone was seen a few times. The J gene is TRBJ1-2, the V gene TRBV6-5; D is ambiguous. The CDR3 has 12 residues. V lost 10 bases and J 8 bases, leaving 17 bases between the germline ends. Germline CDR1 is MNHEY and CDR2 is SVGAGI. The CDR3 loop reads CATHSTAEGYTF. The CDR3 DNA is TGTGCCACCCATAGCACAGCCGAAGGCTACACCTTC.

The chain has TRBV10-2 and TRBJ2-7, with TRBD1 matching over 7 bases. Germline CDR1 is WSHSY and CDR2 is SAAADI. The CDR3 consists of 12 residues. V dropped 5 bases and J dropped 4; count of bases not matched to a gene: 2. CDR3 DNA sequence: TGCGCCAGCAGTAGGGACAGATACGAGCAGTACTTC. It translates to CASSRDRYEQYF.

This clone appeared a few times. This chain links TRBV20-1 with TRBJ1-1, with a tentative D call TRBD1 (5 bases). Trimming pared 4 bases from V and 3 bases from J, leaving 6 bases between. This CDR3 region has 11 residues. Germline values: CDR1 DFQATT, CDR2 SNEGSKA (reference sequence). The CDR3 loop reads CSAMGHTEAFF. For the CDR3, the DNA is TGCAGTGCTATGGGGCACACTGAAGCTTTCTTT.

This chain joins TRBV18 and TRBJ2-1; 8 bases map to TRBD1. In germline, CDR1 is KGHSH, CDR2 LQKENI. Unmatched junction bases numbered 6, after V lost 1 base and J lost 4 bases. The CDR3 has 16 amino acids. The CDR3 spells CASSPRQGAGYNEQFF. CDR3 bases: TGTGCCAGCTCACCACGGCAGGGGGCAGGGTACAATGAGCAGTTCTTC.

The chain couples TRBV15 to TRBJ1-5, with D perhaps matching TRBD1 (6 bases). The germline V and J ends were trimmed by 3 bases and 3 bases, with 21 bases remaining between them. Germline V CDR1 and CDR2: LNHNV, YYDKDF (reference sequence). The CDR3 consists of 18 residues. CDR3 sequence (DNA): TGTGCCACCAGCAGTGGGGGGGCTTGGGCAGCCAACAATCAGCCCCAGCATTTT. Its translation is CATSSGGAWAANNQPQHF.

This rearrangement joins TRBV18 to TRBJ1-5; TRBD1 matches 7 bases. Germline CDR1 is KGHSH and CDR2 is LQKENI. The CDR3 extends over 16 amino acids. V gave up 4 bases and J gave up 1 base; unmatched junction bases: 7. CDR3: CASSQTGSGSNQPQHF. The CDR3 nucleotides are TGTGCCAGCTCACAGACAGGGTCTGGGAGCAATCAGCCCCAGCATTTT.

This clone has just one count. The J gene is TRBJ1-1, the V gene TRBV6-5; 7 positions agree with TRBD1. CDR1 is MNHEY and CDR2 is SVGAGI in the germline V gene. CDR3 size: 12 residues. After removal of 4 bases from V and 6 bases from J, the junction contained 2 bases not matched to a gene. Here the CDR3 DNA reads TGTGCCAGCAGTTCTGGGACAGCTGAAGCTTTCTTT. Encoded protein: CASSSGTAEAFF.

This chain uses TRBV11-2 with TRBJ2-5; D is possibly TRBD2 (5 bases). The CDR3 consists of 14 residues. V was trimmed by 5 bases and J by 4 bases, leaving 14 bases between them. The germline gives CDR1 SGHAT, CDR2 FQNNGV. CDR3 amino acids: CASSEAVTGETQYF. The DNA for the CDR3 is TGTGCCAGCAGCGAAGCGGTGACCGGAGAGACCCAGTACTTC.

The gene calls are TRBV4-3 and TRBJ2-7, with 11 nucleotides matching TRBD2. The CDR3 spans 15 residues. Germline values: CDR1 LGHNA, CDR2 YSLEER. The ends lost 0 bases at V and 4 bases at J; junction bases unmatched: 2. CDR3 sequence reads: CASSQEPSGGYEQYF. The CDR3 region has the DNA TGCGCCAGCAGCCAAGAGCCTAGCGGGGGGTACGAGCAGTACTTC.

V usage is TRBV7-9 and J usage is TRBJ1-3; D is ambiguous. The CDR3 sequence is 17 residues long. Trimming took 1 base from V and 2 from J, leaving 15 bases between them. Germline CDR1 is SEHNR and CDR2 is FQNEAQ (reference sequence). The CDR3, as DNA: TGTGCCAGCAGCTTAGAATCATTGAGGTCTCCTGGAAACACCATATATTTT. Translation: CASSLESLRSPGNTIYF.

The chain has TRBV5-1 and TRBJ2-3, with D possibly TRBD2 on 5 matching bases. This CDR3 is 16 amino acids long. The V end was cut by 1 base, the J end by 6 bases, with 18 bases between. Per germline, CDR1 SGHRS and CDR2 YFSETQ. This CDR3 is CASSLSDTGGTDTQYF. DNA for the CDR3: TGCGCCAGCAGCTTGAGTGACACCGGAGGAACTGATACGCAGTATTTT.

The chain carries TRBV30 and TRBJ2-3; 9 nucleotides agree with TRBD1. The length of the CDR3 is 14 residues. The ends lost 3 bases at V and 4 bases at J; junction bases unmatched: 5. Per germline, CDR1 GTSNPN and CDR2 SVGIG (reference sequence). The CDR3 is CAWRGDRGADTQYF. In DNA form, the CDR3 reads TGTGCCTGGAGGGGAGACAGGGGGGCAGATACGCAGTATTTT.

The V call is TRBV5-4, the J call TRBJ2-1; TRBD2 might be the D (5 bases). Looked up from germline, CDR1 is SGHNT and CDR2 is YYREEE (reference sequence). The CDR3 is 14 amino acids. The V and J ends lost 1 base and 6 bases respectively, with 11 bases between them. CDR3 coding DNA: TGTGCCAGCAGCTTGCAGTCTAGCTCCAATGAGCAGTTCTTC. Its protein is CASSLQSSSNEQFF.

Remarks on this clone: The same CDR3 can be traced to other DNA sequences in this sample. J is TRBJ1-4 and V is TRBV9; 9 bases agree with TRBD1. V shed 1 base, J shed 6 bases, and the junction held 4 bases outside the gene matches. Germline assignment: CDR1 SGDLS and CDR2 YYNGEE. The CDR3 consists of 15 residues. CDR3 sequence: CASSVRDRVDEKLFF. CDR3 bases: TGTGCCAGCAGCGTAAGGGACAGGGTAGATGAAAAACTGTTTTTT.

This chain uses TRBV7-2 with TRBJ1-5; D is unresolved. The CDR3 spans 14 residues. Germline V gene sequence: CDR1 SGHTA, CDR2 FQGNSA. The V end lost 1 base, the J end lost 7 bases, and 11 bases lay between the germline ends. CDR3 nucleotides: TGTGCCAGCAGCTTAGGGGATTGGGCCCAGCCCCAGCATTTT. This gives the protein CASSLGDWAQPQHF. The complete variable domain, with remaining parts taken from reference TRBV7-2 and TRBJ1-5, reads GAGVSQSPSNKVTEKGKDVELRCDPISGHTALYWYRQSLGQGLEFLIYFQGNSAPDKSGLPSDRFSAERTGGSVSTLTIQRTQQEDSAVYLCASSLGDWAQPQHFGDGTRLSIL.

The chain has TRBV2 and TRBJ2-7, with D possibly TRBD2 on 5 matching bases. Trimming took off 6 bases at V and 2 bases at J, with 11 bases between the two ends. The germline V gene has CDR1 SNHLY and CDR2 FYNNEI. The CDR3 length is 13 residues. CDR3 coding DNA: TGTGCCAGCAGGATGGACGGGACCTACGAGCAGTACTTC. This gives the protein CASRMDGTYEQYF.

The chain uses TRBV6-6 and TRBJ1-2; D is perhaps TRBD1 (6 bases). Germline values: CDR1 MNHNY, CDR2 SVGAGI (reference sequence). The V end lost 7 bases, the J end lost 2 bases, and 17 bases lay between the germline ends. The CDR3 spans 15 residues. The CDR3 nucleotides are TGTGCCAGCACCCTGACCGGGCAGGGGAACTATGGCTACACCTTC. Protein sequence: CASTLTGQGNYGYTF.

Worth noting for this clone: The sample has other DNA sequences that encode this CDR3 too. The chain is built from TRBV19 and TRBJ1-5, with 9 bases lining up with TRBD1. Germline CDR1 and CDR2: LNHDA and SQIVND (reference sequence). This CDR3 region has 13 residues. J was trimmed by 7 bases and V by 6 bases; bases with no gene match: 4. CDR3 loop: CASSRQGDQPQHF. The CDR3 DNA follows: TGTGCCAGTAGCAGACAGGGGGACCAGCCCCAGCATTTT.

The chain's CDR3 is CASSMGRDKAPYGYTF. CDR3 coding DNA: TGTGCCAGCAGCATGGGCCGGGATAAGGCGCCTTATGGCTACACCTTC. The chain combines TRBV5-6 with TRBJ1-2; D not certain. From germline, CDR1 is SGHDT and CDR2 YYEEEE. V shed 4 bases and J shed 5 bases, with 21 bases lying between them. The CDR3 contains 16 residues.

The chain combines TRBV29-1 with TRBJ1-1, with D perhaps matching TRBD1 (5 bases). This CDR3 comprises 13 residues. V was cut by 3 bases and J by 4 bases, with 12 bases left in between. Germline V gives CDR1 SQVTM, CDR2 ANQGSEA. CDR3 in DNA: TGCAGCGTTGACGTGGGGGGTGGCACTGAAGCTTTCTTT. Protein product: CSVDVGGGTEAFF. The variable domain in full, with the rest retrieved from reference TRBV29-1 and TRBJ1-1, is SAVISQKPSRDICQRGTSLTIQCQVDSQVTMMFWYRQQPGQSLTLIATANQGSEATYESGFVIDKFPISRPNLTFSTLTVSNMSPEDSSIYLCSVDVGGGTEAFFGQGTRLTVV.

V gene TRBV5-4 combines with J gene TRBJ2-2; tentatively, D is TRBD2 (6 bases). Deletions cut 1 base from V and 7 bases from J, with 17 bases between. Germline V gene data show CDR1 as SGHNT and CDR2 as YYREEE (reference sequence). The length of the CDR3 is 16 residues. CDR3 sequence: CASSLNQRAGGGELFF. CDR3 nucleotides: TGTGCCAGCAGCTTGAATCAGCGGGCGGGCGGCGGGGAGCTGTTTTTT.